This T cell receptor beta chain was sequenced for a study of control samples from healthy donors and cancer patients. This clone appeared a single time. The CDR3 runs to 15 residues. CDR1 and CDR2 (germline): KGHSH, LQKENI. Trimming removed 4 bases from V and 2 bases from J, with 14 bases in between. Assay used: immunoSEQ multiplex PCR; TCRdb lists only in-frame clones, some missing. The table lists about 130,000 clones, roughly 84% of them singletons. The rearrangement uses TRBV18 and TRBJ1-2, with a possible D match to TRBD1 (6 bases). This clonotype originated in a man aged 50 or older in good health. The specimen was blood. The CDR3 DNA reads TGTGCCAGCTCACAAGGACAGAATCGAAACTATGGCTACACCTTC. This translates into CASSQGQNRNYGYTF.